What follows are 20 T cell receptor beta chains derived from one specimen sequenced in a study of blood T cell repertoires in COVID-19. Method: immunoSEQ multiplex PCR; TCRdb's copy keeps in-frame clones and lacks some. The sample includes fewer than 250,000 clones, roughly 78% seen only once; the top ten take about 12%. Specimen: peripheral blood. The receptors here all came from a woman aged 40 to 55 with acute or convalescent COVID-19.

The chain is built from TRBV6-1 and TRBJ1-2; 9 bases are shared with TRBD1. V lost 0 bases and J lost 4; bases outside the gene matches: 6. The CDR3 is 16 residues long. The V gene's germline CDR1 is MNHNS and CDR2 SASEGT. CDR3 nucleotides: TGTGCCAGCAGTGAAGCGGTGGGACAGGGAGTCTATGGCTACACCTTC. It translates to CASSEAVGQGVYGYTF.

This sequence joins TRBV21-1 and TRBJ1-5. TRBV21-1 is flagged as a pseudogene. CDR3 length: 20 amino acids. The CDR3 is CASSKKRVEGSLPSNQPQHF. CDR3 nucleotides: TGTGCCAGCAGCAAAAAAAGGGTCGAGGGCAGCCTTCCTAGCAATCAGCCCCAGCATTTT.

The V call is TRBV5-1, the J call TRBJ2-3, with a tentative D call TRBD2 (6 bases). V gave up 3 bases and J gave up 0 bases, with 11 bases separating them. The CDR3 has 15 amino acids. Germline V lookup: CDR1 SGHRS, CDR2 YFSETQ. Written as DNA, the CDR3 is TGCGCCAGCAGCTCGGGGGTCTCTAGCACAGATACGCAGTATTTT. Encoded protein: CASSSGVSSTDTQYF.

The chain employs TRBV6-5 and TRBJ2-7; 8 positions agree with TRBD1. CDR1 and CDR2 from the germline V gene are MNHEY and SVGAGI. The CDR3 covers 15 residues. V lost 8 bases, J lost 2 bases, and 11 bases stayed unmatched. The CDR3: CASPRRTGRTYEQYF. The CDR3 DNA follows: TGTGCCAGCCCTCGGAGGACAGGGCGCACCTACGAGCAGTACTTC.

The chain is built from TRBV5-4 and TRBJ2-5, with 9 bases lining up with TRBD1. Trimming at V came to 0 bases and at J to 5 bases, leaving 5 bases not matched to a gene. Germline loops: CDR1 SGHNT, CDR2 YYREEE (reference sequence). This CDR3 spans 15 amino acids. The CDR3 bases are TGTGCCAGCAGCTTGGACGACAGGGGGTGGGAGACCCAGTACTTC. Translated, it gives CASSLDDRGWETQYF.

Notes on this clone: At the DNA level, this CDR3 is encoded by other sequences in the same sample as well. CDR3 in amino acids: CASSRTSVIPYNEQFF. CDR3 bases: TGTGCCAGTAGTAGAACCTCAGTTATTCCCTACAATGAGCAGTTCTTC. The rearrangement uses TRBV19 and TRBJ2-1; D remains ambiguous. Germline CDR1 is LNHDA and CDR2 is SQIVND (reference sequence). V lost 4 bases and J lost 2, with 15 bases in between. The CDR3 loop spans 16 amino acids.

This sequence joins TRBV3-1 (or the pseudogene TRBV3-2) and TRBJ1-6; 8 bases align to TRBD1. This CDR3 is built from 16 residues. CDR1 is LGHDT, CDR2 YNNKEL, per germline (reference sequence). J lost 10 bases, V lost 0 bases, and 8 bases had no gene match. CDR3 nucleotide sequence: TGTGCCAGCAGCCAAGAAAGTACAGGGGGATCATCACCCCTCCACTTT. Its protein product is CASSQESTGGSSPLHF.

The chain couples TRBV10-3 to TRBJ1-6; 8 nucleotides line up with TRBD1. CDR3 length: 14 residues. Per germline, CDR1 ENHRY and CDR2 SYGVKD. The V gene end was trimmed by 2 bases and the J gene end by 16 bases; junction bases not matched to a gene: 10. CDR3 loop: CAISEARGQDLLHF. The DNA of the CDR3 is TGTGCCATCAGTGAGGCCAGGGGGCAGGACCTTCTCCACTTT.

The table lists this clone with a count of one. V usage is TRBV9 and J usage is TRBJ1-1, with D tentatively TRBD1 (6 bases). Trimming pared 4 bases from V and 0 bases from J, leaving 10 bases between. The CDR3 sequence is 14 residues long. Germline CDR1 and CDR2: SGDLS and YYNGEE. CDR3 region: CASSLGHMNTEAFF. Here the CDR3 DNA reads TGTGCCAGCAGCCTGGGACATATGAACACTGAAGCTTTCTTT. The full variable domain, with the rest looked up from reference TRBV9 and TRBJ1-1, is DSGVTQTPKHLITATGQRVTLRCSPRSGDLSVYWYQQSLDQGLQFLIQYYNGEERAKGNILERFSAQQFPDLHSELNLSSLELGDSALYFCASSLGHMNTEAFFGQGTRLTVV.

CDR3 amino acids: CASSPAGDGNQPQHF. In DNA form, the CDR3 reads TGTGCCAGCAGTCCCGCCGGGGATGGCAATCAGCCCCAGCATTTT. This chain connects TRBV2 to TRBJ1-5; the D is unclear. V lost 5 bases and J 2 bases, leaving 13 bases between the germline ends. Germline V gene data show CDR1 as SNHLY and CDR2 as FYNNEI. The CDR3 runs to 15 residues. The full variable domain, its missing parts supplied by reference TRBV2 and TRBJ1-5, is EPEVTQTPSHQVTQMGQEVILRCVPISNHLYFYWYRQILGQKVEFLVSFYNNEISEKSEIFDDQFSVERPDGSNFTLKIRSTKLEDSAMYFCASSPAGDGNQPQHFGDGTRLSIL.

The chain uses TRBV5-4 and TRBJ2-2, with D possibly being TRBD2 (5 bases). This CDR3 spans 15 amino acids. Germline V gene lookup returns CDR1 SGHNT and CDR2 YYREEE (reference sequence). Trimming removed 0 bases at V and 4 bases at J, with 10 bases between. The DNA for the CDR3 is TGTGCCAGCAGCTTGGACGAGGGCTTCACCGGGGAGCTGTTTTTT. Translated, it gives CASSLDEGFTGELFF. Variable domain in full (rest from reference TRBV5-4 and TRBJ2-2): ETGVTQSPTHLIKTRGQQVTLRCSSQSGHNTVSWYQQALGQGPQFIFQYYREEENGRGNFPPRFSGLQFPNYSSELNVNALELDDSALYLCASSLDEGFTGELFFGEGSRLTVL.

J is TRBJ1-1 and V is TRBV4-1; D is ambiguous. V gave up 0 bases and J gave up 5 bases, with 7 bases separating them. The CDR3 length is 13 residues. The germline gives CDR1 MGHRA, CDR2 YSYEKL. CDR3 nucleotide sequence: TGCGCCAGCAGCCAAGACCCGGGGACTGAAGCTTTCTTT. This sequence encodes CASSQDPGTEAFF.

The chain employs TRBV3-1 (or the pseudogene TRBV3-2) and TRBJ2-4, with a possible D match to TRBD2 (7 bases). Trimming stripped 4 bases from V and 1 base from J, with 11 bases between. Germline V gives CDR1 LGHDT, CDR2 YNNKEL (reference sequence). This CDR3 comprises 15 residues. The CDR3 DNA reads TGTGCCAGCAGCCTTCGGGGGGCGGCCAAAAACATTCAGTACTTC. Translated, it gives CASSLRGAAKNIQYF.

This chain links TRBV5-1 with TRBJ2-1, with D possibly TRBD2 on 6 matching bases. The germline V gene has CDR1 SGHRS and CDR2 YFSETQ. V was clipped by 3 bases and J by 7 bases, with 14 bases between them. The CDR3 covers 14 residues. The CDR3 reads CASSSTGVWNEQFF. The CDR3 DNA is TGCGCCAGCAGCTCTACGGGAGTGTGGAATGAGCAGTTCTTC.

The rearrangement links TRBV27 to TRBJ2-1, with TRBD2 as a possible D gene (7 bases). Deletions cut 2 bases from V and 7 bases from J, with 15 bases between. Germline CDR1 MNHEY, CDR2 SMNVEV (reference sequence). The CDR3 runs to 15 residues. CDR3 region: CASSLEGGRLNEQFF. The CDR3, as DNA: TGTGCCAGCAGTTTAGAGGGGGGGAGGTTGAATGAGCAGTTCTTC.

The chain joins TRBV9 to TRBJ2-5; 7 bases align to TRBD2. Losses at the gene ends were 3 bases for V and 5 bases for J; bases not matched to a gene: 10. Germline V CDR1 and CDR2: SGDLS, YYNGEE. The CDR3 has 15 residues. For the CDR3, the DNA is TGTGCCAGCAGCGCGGAAACCGGGACTACGGAGACCCAGTACTTC. It translates to CASSAETGTTETQYF. Based on the CDR3 plus reference TRBV9 and TRBJ2-5, the full variable domain is DSGVTQTPKHLITATGQRVTLRCSPRSGDLSVYWYQQSLDQGLQFLIQYYNGEERAKGNILERFSAQQFPDLHSELNLSSLELGDSALYFCASSAETGTTETQYFGPGTRLLVL.

The sample holds a few counts of this clone. This chain joins TRBV14 and TRBJ2-7; D might be TRBD2 (6 bases). The germline V and J ends were trimmed by 4 bases and 3 bases, with 13 bases remaining between them. The germline CDR1 and CDR2 sequences are SGHDN and FVKESK. This CDR3 region has 14 residues. The CDR3 loop reads CASSPGGRFYEQYF. The CDR3 bases are TGTGCCAGCAGCCCCGGAGGGAGGTTCTACGAGCAGTACTTC.

The genes are TRBV7-9 and TRBJ2-5, with D possibly matching TRBD2 (5 bases). Germline values: CDR1 SEHNR, CDR2 FQNEAQ (reference sequence). The CDR3 contains 15 residues. V was shortened by 5 bases and J by 2 bases, with 15 bases between the two germline ends. The CDR3, as DNA: TGTGCCAGCAGCCAAAGACGGGAAAAACAAGAGACCCAGTACTTC. Encoded protein: CASSQRREKQETQYF.

The chain couples TRBV24-1 to TRBJ2-1; the match to TRBD2 covers 7 bases. Germline V gives CDR1 KGHDR, CDR2 SFDVKD. The V gene end was trimmed by 11 bases and the J gene end by 4 bases; junction bases not matched to a gene: 13. The CDR3 contains 15 residues. The CDR3 sequence is CAISDSSGHYNEQFF. CDR3 DNA sequence: TGTGCCATCTCGGACTCTAGCGGACATTACAATGAGCAGTTCTTC.

This clone has just a few counts. CDR3 protein: CASSQGNKDTEAFF. CDR3 DNA sequence: TGCGCCAGCAGCCAAGGTAACAAAGACACTGAAGCTTTCTTT. The J gene is TRBJ1-1, the V gene TRBV4-3; D is unclear. CDR3 size: 14 residues. CDR1 and CDR2 (germline): LGHNA, YSLEER. V was cut by 1 base and J by 3 bases, with 9 bases left in between.